What follows are 21 T cell receptor beta chains derived from one specimen sequenced in a study of CD8 T cells in ankylosing spondylitis (TCRdb year 2017). The method behind the library was 5' RACE. Sequencing relied on an Illumina HiSeq 2500. Using fastp at Q25 and MiXCR, TCRdb reprocessed the public reads and kept productive beta chains. Merged by CDR3 protein, the rows form single entries marked with the most common genes and DNA. The sample records 150,000 to 200,000 distinct CDR3 sequences, 15% to 20% of which are singletons. The leading ten clones occupy 4.3% of the sample. The sample consisted of blood, either unsorted or a sorted T cell fraction (not recorded which). Receptors were obtained from a male donor aged 10 to 35 with ankylosing spondylitis or in good health (not recorded which). Donor details come from another sample of the same person, matched by shared clones.

This clonotype came up many times. The CDR3 is CASSLGAGGLTDTQYF. CDR3 sequence (DNA): TGTGCCAGCAGCTTAGGGGCGGGAGGCCTGACAGATACGCAGTATTTT. The rearrangement links TRBV7-8 to TRBJ2-3; 8 nucleotides line up with TRBD2. Germline V gene data show CDR1 as SGHVS and CDR2 as FQNEAQ. The CDR3 totals 16 residues. V shed 1 base, J shed 3 bases, and the junction held 6 bases outside the gene matches.

The chain has TRBV5-1 and TRBJ2-2; D remains unclear. The V gene's germline CDR1 is SGHRS and CDR2 YFSETQ. V lost 5 bases and J 6 bases, leaving 8 bases between the germline ends. The CDR3 is made up of 12 amino acids. CDR3 in amino acids: CASRWQSGELFF. CDR3 DNA: TGCGCCAGCAGGTGGCAATCCGGGGAGCTGTTTTTT. The full variable domain, completed using reference TRBV5-1 and TRBJ2-2, is KAGVTQTPRYLIKTRGQQVTLSCSPISGHRSVSWYQQTPGQGLQFLFEYFSETQRNKGNFPGRFSGRQFSNSRSEMNVSTLELGDSALYLCASRWQSGELFFGEGSRLTVL.

The sample holds many counts of this clonotype. This chain joins TRBV10-3 and TRBJ1-5; no definite D call. Trimming pared 2 bases from V and 4 bases from J, leaving 6 bases between. Germline loops: CDR1 ENHRY, CDR2 SYGVKD. The CDR3 contains 13 residues. Here the CDR3 DNA reads TGTGCCATCAGTGAGGCGGGTAATCAGCCCCAGCATTTT. Translation gives CAISEAGNQPQHF.

This clonotype was detected once. The chain uses TRBV7-8 and TRBJ2-7, with D possibly matching TRBD1 (5 bases). Germline CDR1 reads SGHVS; CDR2 reads FQNEAQ. The CDR3 is 15 residues long. Trimming shortened V by 0 bases and J by 0 bases, and 9 bases separated the two germline ends. The CDR3 region is CASSLAGVSSYEQYF. The CDR3, as DNA: TGTGCCAGCAGCTTAGCAGGGGTGAGCTCCTACGAGCAGTACTTC.

The rearrangement joins TRBV12-3 or TRBV12-4 to TRBJ2-1; D remains unclear. Trimming stripped 0 bases from V and 4 bases from J, with 16 bases between. The length of the CDR3 is 17 residues. The CDR3 spells CASSLAFKIGEYNEQFF. The CDR3 region has the DNA TGTGCCAGCAGTTTAGCGTTCAAGATTGGAGAGTACAATGAGCAGTTCTTC.

V is TRBV20-1 and J is TRBJ2-7, with 11 bases lining up with TRBD1. With 6 bases clipped from V and 7 bases from J, the junction kept 11 bases outside the gene matches. Germline V gene sequence: CDR1 DFQATT, CDR2 SNEGSKA (reference sequence). CDR3 length: 14 residues. The CDR3 nucleotides are TGCAGTGCACATGTCGGACAGGGGGCCAGGGAGCAGTACTTC. As protein: CSAHVGQGAREQYF.

This clonotype was picked up many times. CDR3 region: CASSSPGAKYNEQFF. The CDR3 region has the DNA TGTGCCAGCTCATCCCCAGGGGCAAAATACAATGAGCAGTTCTTC. This rearrangement joins TRBV18 to TRBJ2-1; D is perhaps TRBD1 (6 bases). Germline V gives CDR1 KGHSH, CDR2 LQKENI. CDR3 length: 15 amino acids. V gave up 5 bases and J gave up 4 bases, with 15 bases separating them.

The gene calls are TRBV2 and TRBJ2-5, with D uncertain. The CDR3 consists of 12 residues. With 4 bases removed from V and 5 bases from J, the gap between germline ends came to 8 bases. Per germline, CDR1 SNHLY and CDR2 FYNNEI. CDR3 DNA: TGTGCCAGCAGTGGTACCTGGGAGACCCAGTACTTC. Translated, it gives CASSGTWETQYF.

This chain joins TRBV20-1 and TRBJ2-7; 8 bases line up with TRBD2. Germline values: CDR1 DFQATT, CDR2 SNEGSKA (reference sequence). This CDR3 region has 14 residues. The V and J ends lost 1 base and 5 bases, in that order; junction bases with no gene match: 7. CDR3 coding DNA: TGCAGTGCTAGAGGAACAGCGGGAGTCCACGAGCAGTACTTC. Translating gives CSARGTAGVHEQYF.

This clonotype was seen a handful of times. The chain couples TRBV6-6 to TRBJ2-7, with a possible D match to TRBD1 (5 bases). Germline CDR1 MNHNY, CDR2 SVGAGI (reference sequence). The CDR3 consists of 12 residues. In DNA form, the CDR3 reads TGTGCGACAGCCCCTGTTGCCTACGAGCAGTACTTC. This translates into CATAPVAYEQYF.

This clonotype was counted only a few times. In nucleotides, the CDR3 is TGTGCCAGCAGCTACCGACAGGGATCGAACACCGGGGAGCTGTTTTTT. Its protein is CASSYRQGSNTGELFF. The genes are TRBV11-3 and TRBJ2-2; 7 nucleotides agree with TRBD1. The CDR3 has 16 amino acids. The germline CDR1 and CDR2 sequences are SGHNT and YENEEA. V shed 4 bases, J shed 0 bases, and the junction held 5 bases outside the gene matches.

In this sample, this clonotype turned up many times. The rearrangement links TRBV7-2 to TRBJ2-7; possibly TRBD1 for D (5 bases). Germline CDR1 reads SGHTA; CDR2 reads FQGNSA. Trimming pared 1 base from V and 2 bases from J, leaving 9 bases between. The CDR3 loop spans 14 amino acids. CDR3 in DNA: TGTGCCAGCAGCTTAGAGGCAGGGCCCTACGAGCAGTACTTC. It encodes CASSLEAGPYEQYF.

The table lists this clonotype with a few counts. This may be a read error: a much more frequent sequence differs by one nucleotide. The J gene is TRBJ1-2, the V gene TRBV12-3 or TRBV12-4; D perhaps matches TRBD1 (6 bases). The length of the CDR3 is 13 residues. The CDR3 coding sequence is TGTGCCAGCACCCTCAGGGGTCACTATGGCTACCCCTTC. This gives the protein CASTLRGHYGYPF.

With regard to this clonotype: A single base separates this from a much larger clone, so it may be a read error. The J gene is TRBJ2-7, the V gene TRBV28, with D maybe TRBD2 (6 bases). Germline CDR1 reads MDHEN; CDR2 reads SYDVKM. This CDR3 has 15 amino acids. The CDR3 loop reads CASSLYRGGWYDQYF. CDR3 nucleotides: TGTGCCAGCAGTTTATATAGGGGAGGTTGGTACGACCAGTACTTC.

The V call is TRBV29-1, the J call TRBJ2-3; no firm D call. Trimming shortened V by 7 bases and J by 2 bases, and 22 bases separated the two germline ends. From germline, CDR1 is SQVTM and CDR2 ANQGSEA. This CDR3 spans 16 amino acids. The CDR3 nucleotides are TGCAGCGAATCGTCCGGGCTATCAGGTCCCACAGATACGCAGTATTTT. Amino acids: CSESSGLSGPTDTQYF.

This clonotype was counted at least ten times. The chain couples TRBV5-4 to TRBJ2-5; TRBD2 might be the D (5 bases). With 0 bases removed from V and 3 bases from J, the gap between germline ends came to 6 bases. The germline V gene encodes CDR1 SGHNT and CDR2 YYREEE (reference sequence). This CDR3 is built from 13 residues. CDR3 protein: CASSLDGEETQYF. CDR3 nucleotide sequence: TGTGCCAGCAGCTTGGACGGGGAAGAGACCCAGTACTTC.

There are many counts of this clonotype. This sequence joins TRBV6-2 or TRBV6-3 and TRBJ2-1, with D hard to call. The CDR3 extends over 16 amino acids. The V end was cut by 6 bases, the J end by 2 bases, with 17 bases between. CDR1 MNHEY and CDR2 SVGEGT come from the germline V gene. The DNA of the CDR3 is TGTGCCAGCAGCTCCCATAAAGGGTCCACCTACAATGAGCAGTTCTTC. This gives the protein CASSSHKGSTYNEQFF.

This clonotype was detected ten times or more. V gene TRBV7-3 combines with J gene TRBJ2-1; TRBD2 matches at 10 bases. Unmatched junction bases numbered 5, after V lost 0 bases and J lost 3 bases. Looked up from germline, CDR1 is SGHTA and CDR2 is FQGTGA. The CDR3 length is 17 residues. DNA of the CDR3: TGTGCCAGCAGCTTAACGGCTAGCGGGGGAGACTACAATGAGCAGTTCTTC. Residues: CASSLTASGGDYNEQFF.

As to this clonotype: A clone one base away is much larger, so this may be a read error. The chain uses TRBV29-1 and TRBJ1-2, with D possibly TRBD1 on 6 matching bases. The germline V gene has CDR1 SQVTM and CDR2 ANQGSEA. The CDR3 spans 11 residues. CDR3 DNA sequence: TGCAGCGTCGGACAGTTGGGGGGCTACCCCTTC. This gives the protein CSVGQLGGYPF.

This clonotype was detected many times. The chain is built from TRBV7-2 and TRBJ2-7; D is unclear. This CDR3 is built from 11 residues. V was clipped by 2 bases and J by 6 bases, with 5 bases between them. From germline, CDR1 is SGHTA and CDR2 FQGNSA. CDR3 loop: CASSLRSEQYF. DNA for the CDR3: TGTGCCAGCAGCTTACGGAGCGAGCAGTACTTC.

This clonotype was observed many times. The CDR3: CASSPHQQGNTIYF. The CDR3, as DNA: TGTGCCAGCAGTCCCCACCAGCAAGGAAACACCATATATTTT. The chain combines TRBV12-3 or TRBV12-4 with TRBJ1-3; no clear D gene. With 5 bases removed from V and 4 bases from J, the gap between germline ends came to 12 bases. The CDR3 is 14 residues long.